The 24 T cell receptor beta chains below all came from one sample that was sequenced in a study of T cell responses to AZD1222 COVID-19 vaccine. Method: immunoSEQ multiplex PCR; TCRdb's copy keeps in-frame clones and lacks some. Of some 150,000 clones listed, roughly nine tenths are singletons. The specimen comprised peripheral blood, sampled on day 0 of MenACWY control vaccination. These receptors were collected from an adult in good health.

The V call is TRBV9, the J call TRBJ2-3; the D call may be TRBD1 or TRBD2 (5 bases each). CDR3 length: 15 residues. CDR1 and CDR2 (germline): SGDLS, YYNGEE. Trimming removed 1 base from V and 2 bases from J, with 11 bases in between. The CDR3 here is CASSVSGALTDTQYF. The CDR3 nucleotides read TGTGCCAGCAGCGTATCCGGGGCTCTCACAGATACGCAGTATTTT.

The table lists this clone with a count of one. CDR3: CASSKGAGSYEQYF. CDR3 DNA sequence: TGTGCCAGCAGCAAAGGGGCGGGAAGCTACGAGCAGTACTTC. The rearrangement uses TRBV21-1 and TRBJ2-7; the listed D gene, TRBD2, was not tested against the DNA. TRBV21-1 has pseudogene status. The CDR3 totals 14 residues.

This sequence joins TRBV6-5 and TRBJ1-2; TRBD1 might be the D (5 bases). Germline CDR1 is MNHEY and CDR2 is SVGAGI. Deletions cut 6 bases from V and 6 bases from J, with 17 bases between. This CDR3 contains 14 residues. For the CDR3, the DNA is TGTGCCAGCAGAAATGGGGCAGGATTAAATGGCTACACCTTC. This sequence encodes CASRNGAGLNGYTF.

This chain connects TRBV28 to TRBJ1-4; D call uncertain. Between the trimmed V and J ends, which lost 6 bases and 4 bases, there was a span of 12 bases. Germline assignment: CDR1 MDHEN and CDR2 SYDVKM. The CDR3 loop spans 14 amino acids. CDR3 sequence reads: CASREIGSNEKLFF. DNA of the CDR3: TGTGCCAGCAGGGAAATTGGGAGTAATGAAAAACTGTTTTTT. The full variable domain, completed using reference TRBV28 and TRBJ1-4, is DVKVTQSSRYLVKRTGEKVFLECVQDMDHENMFWYRQDPGLGLRLIYFSYDVKMKEKGDIPEGYSVSREKKERFSLILESASTNQTSMYLCASREIGSNEKLFFGSGTQLSVL.

The chain is built from TRBV7-6 and TRBJ1-5; 7 bases map to TRBD1. The V gene end was trimmed by 4 bases and the J gene end by 2 bases; junction bases not matched to a gene: 11. The CDR3 contains 17 residues. CDR1 is SGHVS and CDR2 is FNYEAQ in the germline V gene. CDR3 sequence reads: CASSYRGLSFGNQPQHF. CDR3 coding DNA: TGTGCCAGCAGCTACAGGGGTTTAAGTTTTGGCAATCAGCCCCAGCATTTT.

CDR3 loop: CASTRQGNYGYTF. As DNA, the CDR3 is TGTGCCAGCACCAGACAGGGAAACTATGGCTACACCTTC. The chain carries TRBV7-9 and TRBJ1-2; 7 nucleotides line up with TRBD1. J was trimmed by 2 bases and V by 7 bases; bases with no gene match: 4. The CDR3 is made up of 13 amino acids. Germline CDR1 is SEHNR and CDR2 is FQNEAQ (reference sequence). The variable domain in full, completed from reference TRBV7-9 and TRBJ1-2, reads DTGVSQNPRHKITKRGQNVTFRCDPISEHNRLYWYRQTLGQGPEFLTYFQNEAQLEKSRLLSDRFSAERPKGSFSTLEIQRTEQGDSAMYLCASTRQGNYGYTFGSGTRLTVV.

The chain has TRBV28 and TRBJ2-1; 10 nucleotides agree with TRBD2. The V gene end was trimmed by 1 base and the J gene end by 0 bases; junction bases not matched to a gene: 12. Germline V gene lookup returns CDR1 MDHEN and CDR2 SYDVKM. The CDR3 spans 20 residues. The CDR3 sequence: CASSLLLAGSVSRSYNEQFF. Here the CDR3 DNA reads TGTGCCAGCAGTTTATTACTAGCGGGATCAGTATCACGCTCCTACAATGAGCAGTTCTTC.

The rearrangement links TRBV7-2 to TRBJ1-2, with TRBD1 as a possible D gene (5 bases). V shed 5 bases and J shed 8 bases, with 27 bases lying between them. The CDR3 runs to 17 residues. CDR1 and CDR2 from the germline V gene are SGHTA and FQGNSA. This chain's CDR3 is CASSVDLEAGRGEGYTF. For the CDR3, the DNA is TGTGCCAGCAGCGTAGACTTAGAGGCAGGAAGGGGTGAAGGCTACACCTTC.

The rearrangement links TRBV19 to TRBJ2-7; tentative D call: TRBD2 (6 bases). The germline V gene encodes CDR1 LNHDA and CDR2 SQIVND (reference sequence). V was clipped by 6 bases and J by 3 bases, with 21 bases between them. This CDR3 is 16 amino acids long. Written as DNA, the CDR3 is TGTGCCAGTAGCCCGGGGGATGGGCGGGGCCACTACGAGCAGTACTTC. As protein: CASSPGDGRGHYEQYF.

This clone came up a few times. The chain couples TRBV7-8 to TRBJ1-2, with unresolved D. The CDR3 runs to 15 residues. Looked up from germline, CDR1 is SGHVS and CDR2 is FQNEAQ. With 0 bases removed from V and 5 bases from J, the gap between germline ends came to 13 bases. CDR3 protein: CASSLAHGLGYGYTF. CDR3 bases: TGTGCCAGCAGCTTAGCCCACGGCCTGGGGTATGGCTACACCTTC.

This sequence joins TRBV6-1 and TRBJ2-5; D is possibly TRBD2 (5 bases). Germline values: CDR1 MNHNS, CDR2 SASEGT. Trimming cost V 3 bases and J 7 bases, with 12 bases left between them. This CDR3 has 13 amino acids. As DNA, the CDR3 is TGTGCCAGCAGTGAGTTGGAACTAGGGACCCAGTACTTC. It is translated as CASSELELGTQYF.

The V call is TRBV11-2, the J call TRBJ2-5; D is unclear. The CDR3 contains 14 residues. The V gene lost 1 base and the J gene lost 4 bases, with 10 bases spanning the gap. Germline-derived CDR1 and CDR2 are SGHAT and FQNNGV. The CDR3 sequence: CASSLVGVSETQYF. CDR3 nucleotide sequence: TGTGCCAGCAGCTTAGTTGGAGTATCAGAGACCCAGTACTTC.

The chain uses TRBV7-2 and TRBJ2-2; either TRBD1 or TRBD2 may fit D (5 bases each). The CDR3 contains 15 residues. CDR1 SGHTA and CDR2 FQGNSA come from the germline V gene. With 0 bases removed from V and 4 bases from J, the gap between germline ends came to 9 bases. The CDR3 coding sequence is TGTGCCAGCAGCTTAGCGCTCGGGGCCACCGGGGAGCTGTTTTTT. Translated, it gives CASSLALGATGELFF.

This clone showed up just once. This chain uses TRBV9 with TRBJ2-1, with D perhaps matching TRBD1 or TRBD2 (5 bases each). Trimming removed 4 bases from V and 9 bases from J, with 17 bases in between. Germline CDR1 and CDR2: SGDLS and YYNGEE. The CDR3 extends over 14 amino acids. The CDR3 is CASSPGRAFGEQFF. CDR3 nucleotides: TGTGCCAGCAGCCCGGGACGGGCGTTTGGTGAGCAGTTCTTC. The full variable domain, in which reference TRBV9 and TRBJ2-1 provide the parts outside the CDR3, is DSGVTQTPKHLITATGQRVTLRCSPRSGDLSVYWYQQSLDQGLQFLIQYYNGEERAKGNILERFSAQQFPDLHSELNLSSLELGDSALYFCASSPGRAFGEQFFGPGTRLTVL.

This chain uses TRBV5-4 with TRBJ2-1; D is undetermined. Germline CDR1 SGHNT, CDR2 YYREEE (reference sequence). V gave up 0 bases and J gave up 0 bases, with 7 bases separating them. The CDR3 is 15 amino acids. CDR3 residues: CASSLDWSSYNEQFF. The CDR3 DNA follows: TGTGCCAGCAGCTTGGATTGGAGCTCCTACAATGAGCAGTTCTTC.

CDR3 sequence (DNA): TGTGCCAGCAGCCCAAGCCGCTCAGGGGGTAATTCACCCCTCCACTTT. This gives the protein CASSPSRSGGNSPLHF. The gene calls are TRBV7-8 and TRBJ1-6; 7 bases are a match to TRBD1. V was clipped by 5 bases and J by 6 bases; unmatched bases: 10. CDR3 length equals 16 residues. CDR1 is SGHVS and CDR2 is FQNEAQ in the germline V gene.

The rearrangement joins TRBV10-2 to TRBJ2-2; D perhaps matches TRBD1 (6 bases). The length of the CDR3 is 15 residues. V lost 7 bases and J 2 bases, leaving 14 bases between the germline ends. Germline CDR1 is WSHSY and CDR2 is SAAADI. The CDR3 sequence is CASMELDSNTGELFF. The CDR3 nucleotides read TGCGCCAGCATGGAATTGGACAGTAACACCGGGGAGCTGTTTTTT.

This chain uses TRBV27 with TRBJ2-4; TRBD2 aligns across 12 bases. Unmatched junction bases numbered 5, after V lost 5 bases and J lost 3 bases. CDR1 MNHEY and CDR2 SMNVEV come from the germline V gene (reference sequence). The CDR3 loop spans 16 amino acids. The CDR3 reads CASSTWGLAGKNIQYF. The CDR3 nucleotides are TGTGCCAGCAGTACTTGGGGACTAGCGGGCAAAAACATTCAGTACTTC.

The chain carries TRBV18 and TRBJ2-1; 10 positions match TRBD2. Germline V gene sequence: CDR1 KGHSH, CDR2 LQKENI. The CDR3 is 14 residues long. The V segment lost 8 bases and the J segment 10 bases; nucleotides outside the gene matches: 11. CDR3 residues: CASLYHGLAAEQFF. The CDR3 nucleotides are TGTGCCAGCCTCTATCACGGACTAGCGGCCGAGCAGTTCTTC.

This clone was recorded only once. DNA of the CDR3: TGTGCCAGCAGTTTAAACGGGAGAAGTTCAGATACGCAGTATTTT. It encodes CASSLNGRSSDTQYF. This sequence joins TRBV27 and TRBJ2-3; TRBD2 might be the D (6 bases). Looked up from germline, CDR1 is MNHEY and CDR2 is SMNVEV (reference sequence). Trimming took 2 bases from V and 4 from J, leaving 13 bases between them. This CDR3 is built from 15 residues.

The chain links TRBV3-1 (or the pseudogene TRBV3-2) to TRBJ2-1, with a possible D match to TRBD2 (5 bases). CDR3 length: 15 residues. The germline V gene encodes CDR1 LGHDT and CDR2 YNNKEL (reference sequence). V gave up 1 base and J gave up 0 bases, with 7 bases separating them. The DNA of the CDR3 is TGTGCCAGCAGCCAAGGGAGGAGCTCCTACAATGAGCAGTTCTTC. Translating it yields CASSQGRSSYNEQFF.

The gene calls are TRBV19 and TRBJ2-5; a weak D match, TRBD1 (8 bases). The CDR3 extends over 17 amino acids. Trimming took 5 bases from V and 0 from J, leaving 19 bases between them. CDR1 and CDR2 (germline): LNHDA, SQIVND (reference sequence). The CDR3, as DNA: TGTGCCAGTAGTTCCGTCACAGGGGGAGGGTACCAAGAGACCCAGTACTTC. The encoded protein is CASSSVTGGGYQETQYF. Filled out from reference TRBV19 and TRBJ2-5, the complete variable domain reads DGGITQSPKYLFRKEGQNVTLSCEQNLNHDAMYWYRQDPGQGLRLIYYSQIVNDFQKGDIAEGYSVSREKKESFPLTVTSAQKNPTAFYLCASSSVTGGGYQETQYFGPGTRLLVL.

The V gene is TRBV29-1, the J gene TRBJ1-1; no clear D. The CDR3 is made up of 11 amino acids. Trimming cost V 6 bases and J 1 base, with 6 bases left between them. CDR1 is SQVTM and CDR2 is ANQGSEA in the germline V gene. The CDR3, as DNA: TGCAGCGTCCCCAGGAACACTGAAGCTTTCTTT. Its protein product is CSVPRNTEAFF.

The chain carries TRBV28 and TRBJ1-3; possibly TRBD1 for D (6 bases). CDR1 and CDR2 (germline): MDHEN, SYDVKM. This CDR3 comprises 15 residues. Trimming pared 5 bases from V and 2 bases from J, leaving 13 bases between. CDR3 loop: CASSPGGGPGNTIYF. As DNA, the CDR3 is TGTGCCAGCAGTCCCGGGGGCGGACCTGGAAACACCATATATTTT.